A selection of T cell receptor beta chains follows, all from one sample in a study of technical replicates of blood from several donors. Assay used: immunoSEQ multiplex PCR; TCRdb lists only in-frame clones, some missing. Among 65,000 to 95,000 clones, 94% were seen once, and the ten largest hold approximately 0.42%. The specimen sequenced was T cells isolated from PBMCs. These receptor sequences come from a human donor in good health. Both conserved end residues are part of each CDR3. D genes are given only for firm matches. Clone size is shown for a subset of rows, as once, few, many or a class of expanded clone.

j_gene: TRBJ2-7
d_gene: -
abundance: once
v_gene: TRBV7-4
CDR3nt: TGTGCCAGCAGGACACAGGGTTTTCGATACGAGCAGTACTTC
CDR3aa: CASRTQGFRYEQYF

j_gene: TRBJ2-5
d_gene: -
abundance: -
v_gene: TRBV4-1
CDR3nt: TGCGCCAGCAGCCAAGTGACAGTCCAAGAGACCCAGTACTTC
CDR3aa: CASSQVTVQETQYF

j_gene: TRBJ2-7
d_gene: -
abundance: -
v_gene: TRBV4-1
CDR3nt: TGCGCCAGCAGCCAGAATCGGGGATACGAGCAGTACTTC
CDR3aa: CASSQNRGYEQYF

j_gene: TRBJ2-7
d_gene: -
abundance: -
v_gene: TRBV29-1
CDR3nt: TGCAGCGCCGTTAATATCGGGTTTTCCTACGAGCAGTACTTC
CDR3aa: CSAVNIGFSYEQYF

j_gene: TRBJ1-2
d_gene: TRBD1
abundance: -
v_gene: TRBV6-1
CDR3nt: TGTGCCAGCACCCCCCTTACAGGGGGCGGCTACACCTTC
CDR3aa: CASTPLTGGGYTF

j_gene: TRBJ1-4
d_gene: -
abundance: -
v_gene: TRBV19
CDR3nt: TGTGCCAGTACGACGGGGGGGTTTGGAGAAAAACTGTTTTTT
CDR3aa: CASTTGGFGEKLFF

j_gene: TRBJ1-5
d_gene: -
abundance: medium-sized
v_gene: TRBV19
CDR3nt: TGTGCCAGTAGTCGAGGTCCCAATCAGCCCCAGCATTTT
CDR3aa: CASSRGPNQPQHF

j_gene: TRBJ1-2
d_gene: -
abundance: -
v_gene: TRBV19
CDR3nt: TGTGCCAGTAGTATTACTGGGGGCGACTATGGCTACACCTTC
CDR3aa: CASSITGGDYGYTF

j_gene: TRBJ2-1
d_gene: TRBD1
abundance: -
v_gene: TRBV7-3
CDR3nt: TGTGCCAGCAGCTTAACATGGGGACAGGGGCTCAATGAGCAGTTCTTC
CDR3aa: CASSLTWGQGLNEQFF

j_gene: TRBJ1-1
d_gene: TRBD1
abundance: once
v_gene: TRBV15
CDR3nt: TGTGCCACCAGCAACAGGGGATTGTCTGAAGCTTTCTTT
CDR3aa: CATSNRGLSEAFF

j_gene: TRBJ2-1
d_gene: -
abundance: -
v_gene: TRBV2
CDR3nt: TGTGCCAGCAGATCCCGGACTGCCCTGTACAATGAGCAGTTCTTC
CDR3aa: CASRSRTALYNEQFF

j_gene: TRBJ2-1
d_gene: -
abundance: -
v_gene: TRBV28
CDR3nt: TGTGCCAGCAGGCGGGTCAATGAGCAGTTCTTC
CDR3aa: CASRRVNEQFF

j_gene: TRBJ2-2
d_gene: -
abundance: -
v_gene: TRBV18
CDR3nt: TGTGCCAGCTCACCAGCGGGCCCGAACACCGGGGAGCTGTTTTTT
CDR3aa: CASSPAGPNTGELFF

j_gene: TRBJ2-5
d_gene: TRBD2
abundance: -
v_gene: TRBV29-1
CDR3nt: TGCAGCGTTGAAATCGCGGCGGGAGGGCCCATATGGGAGACCCAGTACTTC
CDR3aa: CSVEIAAGGPIWETQYF

j_gene: TRBJ1-2
d_gene: -
abundance: -
v_gene: TRBV14
CDR3nt: TGTGCCAGCAGCCAAGTTTTCACAGGTAGACTCTATGGCTACACCTTC
CDR3aa: CASSQVFTGRLYGYTF

j_gene: TRBJ1-4
d_gene: -
abundance: -
v_gene: TRBV10-3
CDR3nt: TGTGCCATCAGTGGGGGCATGGGTGAAAAACTGTTTTTT
CDR3aa: CAISGGMGEKLFF

j_gene: TRBJ1-1
d_gene: -
abundance: few
v_gene: TRBV2
CDR3nt: TGTGCCAGCAGTGCACAACAAGCTTTCTTT
CDR3aa: CASSAQQAFF

j_gene: TRBJ1-2
d_gene: -
abundance: -
v_gene: TRBV19
CDR3nt: TGTGCCAGTAGACCACAGGGACCGCCTCGCGGCTACACCTTC
CDR3aa: CASRPQGPPRGYTF

j_gene: TRBJ1-1
d_gene: -
abundance: -
v_gene: TRBV14
CDR3nt: TGTGCCAGCAGCCAAGATTTTATGTTTGGCAGTCCAAACACTGAAGCTTTCTTT
CDR3aa: CASSQDFMFGSPNTEAFF

j_gene: TRBJ2-6
d_gene: TRBD2
abundance: -
v_gene: TRBV7-3
CDR3nt: TGTGCCAGCAGCTTAAATCCACTAGCGGGATCTGGGGCCAACGTCCTGACTTTC
CDR3aa: CASSLNPLAGSGANVLTF

j_gene: TRBJ2-5
d_gene: -
abundance: -
v_gene: TRBV7-3
CDR3nt: TGTGCCAGCAGCTTAGGGACACAAGAGACCCAGTACTTC
CDR3aa: CASSLGTQETQYF

j_gene: TRBJ1-4
d_gene: TRBD1
abundance: -
v_gene: TRBV6-5
CDR3nt: TGTGCCAGCAGCCGGACAGGGGGAGGGGAAAAACTGTTTTTT
CDR3aa: CASSRTGGGEKLFF

j_gene: TRBJ1-3
d_gene: -
abundance: -
v_gene: TRBV6-6
CDR3nt: TGTGCCAGCAGTCAGGACTCCAATAGCTCTGGAAACACCATATATTTT
CDR3aa: CASSQDSNSSGNTIYF

j_gene: TRBJ2-7
d_gene: TRBD1
abundance: once
v_gene: TRBV5-1
CDR3nt: TGCGCCAGCAGCTTGGAGGTTCAGGGGTGGGACAGGGACTACGAGCAGTACTTC
CDR3aa: CASSLEVQGWDRDYEQYF

j_gene: TRBJ2-1
d_gene: -
abundance: -
v_gene: TRBV6-5
CDR3nt: TGTGCCAGCGGGCGGGTAGGCTACAATGAGCAGTTCTTC
CDR3aa: CASGRVGYNEQFF

j_gene: TRBJ2-7
d_gene: -
abundance: -
v_gene: TRBV28
CDR3nt: TGTGCCAGCAGTCCCCGTCTCAGGGGCTACGAGCAGTACTTC
CDR3aa: CASSPRLRGYEQYF

j_gene: TRBJ2-3
d_gene: TRBD2
abundance: -
v_gene: TRBV4-3
CDR3nt: TGCGCCAGCAGCCAAGTTCCTAGCGGACTCACAGATACGCAGTATTTT
CDR3aa: CASSQVPSGLTDTQYF

j_gene: TRBJ1-5
d_gene: TRBD1
abundance: -
v_gene: TRBV27
CDR3nt: TGTGCCAGCAGTAAGGGGACAGGGTCCCTAGGCAATCAGCCCCAGCATTTT
CDR3aa: CASSKGTGSLGNQPQHF

j_gene: TRBJ1-1
d_gene: TRBD1
abundance: -
v_gene: TRBV4-2
CDR3nt: TGTGCCAGCAGCCAACTACAGGGGGTGAACACTGAAGCTTTCTTT
CDR3aa: CASSQLQGVNTEAFF

j_gene: TRBJ2-3
d_gene: -
abundance: -
v_gene: TRBV19
CDR3nt: TGTGCCAGTAGTCCGGGACTCCCTTCCTTAGATACGCAGTATTTT
CDR3aa: CASSPGLPSLDTQYF

j_gene: TRBJ2-7
d_gene: TRBD2
abundance: -
v_gene: TRBV5-1
CDR3nt: TGCGCCAGCAGCTTAGTCTATAGCGGGAGGGACCGCGAGCAGTACTTC
CDR3aa: CASSLVYSGRDREQYF

j_gene: TRBJ2-7
d_gene: -
abundance: once
v_gene: TRBV28
CDR3nt: TGTGCCAGCAGTCGTTCCTACGAGCAGTACTTC
CDR3aa: CASSRSYEQYF

j_gene: TRBJ1-5
d_gene: -
abundance: -
v_gene: TRBV28
CDR3nt: TGTGCCAGCAGTTTATCCGGGATGCGCAATCAGCCCCAGCATTTT
CDR3aa: CASSLSGMRNQPQHF

j_gene: TRBJ1-1
d_gene: -
abundance: -
v_gene: TRBV10-3
CDR3nt: TGTGCCATCAGTGAGTCAGGGAGGAACACTGAAGCTTTCTTT
CDR3aa: CAISESGRNTEAFF

j_gene: TRBJ2-5
d_gene: TRBD1
abundance: -
v_gene: TRBV28
CDR3nt: TGTGCCAGCAGTTTACCCGCAGGGGGCTTGGAGACCCAGTACTTC
CDR3aa: CASSLPAGGLETQYF

j_gene: TRBJ1-2
d_gene: TRBD1
abundance: once
v_gene: TRBV14
CDR3nt: TGTGCCAGCAGCCAGACAGGGTTGGACTATGGCTACACCTTC
CDR3aa: CASSQTGLDYGYTF

j_gene: TRBJ1-1
d_gene: TRBD1
abundance: -
v_gene: TRBV5-1
CDR3nt: TGCGCCAGCAGCCCGGATGGGACAGGCCTAGCTTTCTTT
CDR3aa: CASSPDGTGLAFF

j_gene: TRBJ2-1
d_gene: -
abundance: -
v_gene: TRBV7-9
CDR3nt: TGTGCCAGCAGCTTAATACGGGAGTCGTACAATGAGCAGTTCTTC
CDR3aa: CASSLIRESYNEQFF

j_gene: TRBJ2-2
d_gene: -
abundance: -
v_gene: TRBV7-3
CDR3nt: TGTGCCAGCAGCCCGTACATGAACACCGGGGAGCTGTTTTTT
CDR3aa: CASSPYMNTGELFF

j_gene: TRBJ2-1
d_gene: -
abundance: -
v_gene: TRBV4-2
CDR3nt: TGTGCCAGCAGCCAACCTCTAGCAGGGGCCAATGAGCAGTTCTTC
CDR3aa: CASSQPLAGANEQFF

j_gene: TRBJ2-2
d_gene: TRBD2
abundance: -
v_gene: TRBV4-3
CDR3nt: TGCGCCAGCCGGTATGGGGAGGGCGGGGAGCTGTTTTTT
CDR3aa: CASRYGEGGELFF

j_gene: TRBJ2-1
d_gene: -
abundance: once
v_gene: TRBV4-1
CDR3nt: TGCGCCAGCAGCCCTCCGGAGGGGGAGCAGTTCTTC
CDR3aa: CASSPPEGEQFF

j_gene: TRBJ2-3
d_gene: TRBD2
abundance: -
v_gene: TRBV7-8
CDR3nt: TGTGCCAGCAGCTTCAGCGGGAGAATGGATACGCAGTATTTT
CDR3aa: CASSFSGRMDTQYF

j_gene: TRBJ1-1
d_gene: -
abundance: -
v_gene: TRBV19
CDR3nt: TGTGCCAGTAGTGGGCAACAGGGTATCACTGAAGCTTTCTTT
CDR3aa: CASSGQQGITEAFF

j_gene: TRBJ2-1
d_gene: TRBD1
abundance: -
v_gene: TRBV14
CDR3nt: TGTGCCAGCAGCCACCGGGACAGGGATGAGCAGTTCTTC
CDR3aa: CASSHRDRDEQFF

j_gene: TRBJ2-2
d_gene: -
abundance: few
v_gene: TRBV6-5
CDR3nt: TGTGCCAGCAGTACAGGGTTAATGACCGGGGAGCTGTTTTTT
CDR3aa: CASSTGLMTGELFF

j_gene: TRBJ1-1
d_gene: -
abundance: -
v_gene: TRBV29-1
CDR3nt: TGCAGCGTGAACAGGGAAATGAACACTGAAGCTTTCTTT
CDR3aa: CSVNREMNTEAFF

j_gene: TRBJ2-4
d_gene: TRBD2
abundance: -
v_gene: TRBV5-8
CDR3nt: TGTGCCAGCAGCTTTGGGACTAGCGGGAGAAACATTCAGTACTTC
CDR3aa: CASSFGTSGRNIQYF

j_gene: TRBJ2-3
d_gene: TRBD2
abundance: -
v_gene: TRBV15
CDR3nt: TGTGCCACCAGCCATACCGGGACTAGCGAAAGTATTAGTGCAGATACGCAGTATTTT
CDR3aa: CATSHTGTSESISADTQYF

j_gene: TRBJ2-3
d_gene: TRBD2
abundance: -
v_gene: TRBV5-1
CDR3nt: TGCGCCAGCAGCCTAATAGCGGGAGGGCCGTCAGATACGCAGTATTTT
CDR3aa: CASSLIAGGPSDTQYF

j_gene: TRBJ2-7
d_gene: TRBD2
abundance: -
v_gene: TRBV30
CDR3nt: TGTGCCTGGAGTGTAGGCGGGAGTTACGAGCAGTACTTC
CDR3aa: CAWSVGGSYEQYF

j_gene: TRBJ1-3
d_gene: -
abundance: -
v_gene: TRBV30
CDR3nt: TGTGCCTGGAGGCGATTACTCGGGAACACCATATATTTT
CDR3aa: CAWRRLLGNTIYF

j_gene: TRBJ1-1
d_gene: TRBD1
abundance: -
v_gene: TRBV25-1
CDR3nt: TGTGCCAGCAGTGGGACAGGGGTAAACACTGAAGCTTTCTTT
CDR3aa: CASSGTGVNTEAFF

j_gene: TRBJ2-3
d_gene: TRBD2
abundance: -
v_gene: TRBV7-7
CDR3nt: TGTGCTAGCAGCCAACTAGCGGGAGGACCAGATACGCAGTATTTT
CDR3aa: CASSQLAGGPDTQYF

j_gene: TRBJ2-1
d_gene: TRBD1
abundance: -
v_gene: TRBV7-9
CDR3nt: TGTGCCAGCAGCTTGAGACAGGGGGCTGGTGAGCAGTTCTTC
CDR3aa: CASSLRQGAGEQFF

j_gene: TRBJ2-3
d_gene: TRBD1
abundance: -
v_gene: TRBV30
CDR3nt: TGTGCCTGGCTCGCCTCACCCGGGACAGCAGATACGCAGTATTTT
CDR3aa: CAWLASPGTADTQYF

j_gene: TRBJ2-1
d_gene: TRBD2
abundance: once
v_gene: TRBV9
CDR3nt: TGTGCCAGCAGCGTAGAAAACCCGGGACTAGCGGTCAATGAGCAGTTCTTC
CDR3aa: CASSVENPGLAVNEQFF

j_gene: TRBJ1-3
d_gene: TRBD1
abundance: -
v_gene: TRBV5-1
CDR3nt: TGCGCCAGCAGCTCGACAGGGCCCGAGAACACCATATATTTT
CDR3aa: CASSSTGPENTIYF

j_gene: TRBJ1-5
d_gene: -
abundance: once
v_gene: TRBV9
CDR3nt: TGTGCCAGCAGCGCGGGAGCATATAGCAATCAGCCCCAGCATTTT
CDR3aa: CASSAGAYSNQPQHF